Shown below are 24 T cell receptor beta chains from a single sample sequenced in a study of cytomegalovirus exposure and HLA in healthy donors. Primers: 60 Vbeta forward and 13 Jbeta reverse. TCRdb keeps only in-frame clones here, not all; method: immunoSEQ multiplex PCR. Here the sample spans approximately 240,000 clones, over 65% being singletons. The sequenced material came from PBMCs. The receptor source for this set is a woman aged 60 to 75 in good health and CMV-seropositive.

The chain couples TRBV10-3 to TRBJ2-1, with 7 nucleotides matching TRBD2. J lost 2 bases, V lost 10 bases, and 11 bases had no gene match. Germline values: CDR1 ENHRY, CDR2 SYGVKD. This CDR3 has 15 residues. DNA for the CDR3: TGTGCCACCGAGGGGTCCGGGGGGACCTACAATGAGCAGTTCTTC. Residues: CATEGSGGTYNEQFF.

The gene calls are TRBV6-1 and TRBJ2-3, with a weak D call TRBD2 (7 bases). Per the germline V gene, CDR1 is MNHNS and CDR2 is SASEGT. Trimming took off 7 bases at V and 5 bases at J, with 16 bases between the two ends. This CDR3 is 14 amino acids long. CDR3 nucleotide sequence: TGTGCCAGCAAAATACGGGGGGCAGGAGATACGCAGTATTTT. As protein: CASKIRGAGDTQYF.

This clone was counted a single time. This chain uses TRBV27 with TRBJ2-7, with a weak D call TRBD1 (6 bases). The germline gives CDR1 MNHEY, CDR2 SMNVEV (reference sequence). This CDR3 has 15 residues. V was trimmed by 5 bases and J by 5 bases, leaving 19 bases between them. CDR3 sequence reads: CASSAYKGVKDEQYF. CDR3 DNA sequence: TGTGCCAGCAGTGCATACAAGGGGGTAAAGGACGAGCAGTACTTC.

This clone occurred once. The chain employs TRBV18 and TRBJ2-3; TRBD1 aligns across 9 bases. The CDR3 sequence is 15 residues long. Germline V gene sequence: CDR1 KGHSH, CDR2 LQKENI. V trimming: 6 bases; J trimming: 1 base; junction bases outside the gene matches: 5. The CDR3, as DNA: TGTGCCAGCTCGCGCCGGACAGGGGGCACAGATACGCAGTATTTT. Protein: CASSRRTGGTDTQYF.

This clone has only a few counts. This chain connects TRBV7-9 to TRBJ2-1, with TRBD2 as a possible D gene (6 bases). The CDR3 length is 14 residues. Trimming removed 6 bases from V and 14 bases from J, with 23 bases in between. Per germline, CDR1 SEHNR and CDR2 FQNEAQ (reference sequence). The CDR3 here is CASRSSAAERFEFF. The CDR3 bases are TGTGCCAGCAGATCTAGCGCCGCTGAAAGATTTGAGTTCTTC. Based on the CDR3 plus reference TRBV7-9 and TRBJ2-1, the full variable domain is DTGVSQNPRHKITKRGQNVTFRCDPISEHNRLYWYRQTLGQGPEFLTYFQNEAQLEKSRLLSDRFSAERPKGSFSTLEIQRTEQGDSAMYLCASRSSAAERFEFFGPGTRLTVL.

This chain connects TRBV2 to TRBJ1-1, with 7 bases matching TRBD1. Trimming removed 2 bases from V and 4 bases from J; junction bases left unmatched: 4. The CDR3 is made up of 14 amino acids. The germline gives CDR1 SNHLY, CDR2 FYNNEI. In nucleotides, the CDR3 is TGTGCCAGCAGTGAAATACAGGGGAGCACTGAAGCTTTCTTT. It translates to CASSEIQGSTEAFF.

The gene calls are TRBV5-1 and TRBJ1-1, with D perhaps matching TRBD1 (5 bases). This CDR3 region has 13 residues. In germline, CDR1 is SGHRS, CDR2 YFSETQ. Trimming took 7 bases from V and 2 from J, leaving 12 bases between them. Written as DNA, the CDR3 is TGCGCCAGCCGCCGACAGTATAACACTGAAGCTTTCTTT. Amino acid sequence: CASRRQYNTEAFF.

This chain joins TRBV7-2 and TRBJ1-3; tentative D call: TRBD1 (6 bases). The V and J ends lost 5 bases and 2 bases respectively, with 10 bases between them. Germline V gene data show CDR1 as SGHTA and CDR2 as FQGNSA. This CDR3 is 14 amino acids long. CDR3 residues: CASSLTGTGNTIYF. CDR3 nucleotide sequence: TGTGCCAGCAGCCTTACAGGGACTGGAAACACCATATATTTT.

The sample holds a few counts of this clone. V and J are TRBV7-2 and TRBJ2-5; the D gene is possibly TRBD1 (5 bases). The CDR3 has 15 amino acids. Germline V gene data show CDR1 as SGHTA and CDR2 as FQGNSA. V was clipped by 5 bases and J by 5 bases, with 18 bases between them. CDR3 protein: CASSPPRRDGETQYF. The CDR3 bases are TGTGCCAGCAGCCCACCCCGCAGGGATGGGGAGACCCAGTACTTC.

On this clone: The junction and the germline gene differ at one end; a read error may be behind it. V gene TRBV7-9 combines with J gene TRBJ2-7; TRBD1 matches 8 bases. Germline V lookup: CDR1 SEHNR, CDR2 FQNEAQ (reference sequence). The CDR3 spans 15 residues. CDR3: CPSSSGTGRSYEQYF. DNA for the CDR3: TGTCCCAGCAGCTCGGGGACAGGCCGCTCCTACGAGCAGTACTTC.

This clone was recorded a few times. J is TRBJ1-1 and V is TRBV6-5, with 8 bases fitting TRBD1. Germline V gives CDR1 MNHEY, CDR2 SVGAGI. Unmatched junction bases numbered 9, after V lost 7 bases and J lost 8 bases. The CDR3 has 13 amino acids. The CDR3 DNA reads as TGTGCCAGCACCCTCCGGGGACAGGAGGAAGCTTTCTTT. It translates to CASTLRGQEEAFF.

The chain carries TRBV5-1 and TRBJ2-2; D gene ambiguous. This CDR3 has 14 residues. Trimming shortened V by 4 bases and J by 2 bases, and 9 bases separated the two germline ends. Per the germline V gene, CDR1 is SGHRS and CDR2 is YFSETQ. CDR3 region: CASSPELNTGELFF. The CDR3 nucleotides read TGCGCCAGCAGCCCCGAGCTAAACACCGGGGAGCTGTTTTTT.

The sample holds a few counts of this clone. CDR3 nucleotide sequence: TGTGCCAGCAGCCGAGGTGCGCGGGAGCAGTTCTTC. Translating it yields CASSRGAREQFF. The rearrangement joins TRBV6-6 to TRBJ2-1; D uncertain. Germline V CDR1 and CDR2: MNHNY, SVGAGI (reference sequence). The ends were cut back, 6 bases at V and 10 bases at J, with 13 bases in the middle. The CDR3 is 12 amino acids.

The rearrangement uses TRBV20-1 and TRBJ2-7; a possible D gene is TRBD1 (5 bases). The CDR3 is 11 residues long. Germline loops: CDR1 DFQATT, CDR2 SNEGSKA (reference sequence). V was shortened by 1 base and J by 12 bases, with 13 bases between the two germline ends. The CDR3 DNA is TGCAGTGCTAGAGTAGGGGTCTTGCCGTACTTC. It is translated as CSARVGVLPYF.

The chain uses TRBV18 and TRBJ1-6, with 8 bases fitting TRBD1. Germline V CDR1 and CDR2: KGHSH, LQKENI. The ends lost 2 bases at V and 8 bases at J; junction bases unmatched: 5. CDR3 size: 15 residues. CDR3 residues: CASSPIQGADSPLHF. Here the CDR3 DNA reads TGTGCCAGCTCACCAATTCAGGGGGCTGATTCACCCCTCCACTTT.

The chain combines TRBV10-2 with TRBJ2-7, with 11 bases identical to TRBD2. CDR3 length equals 16 residues. Per germline, CDR1 WSHSY and CDR2 SAAADI. V shed 2 bases and J 0 bases; nucleotides not matched to a gene: 3. CDR3 residues: CASSEALAGGSYEQYF. CDR3 DNA: TGCGCCAGCAGTGAGGCCCTAGCGGGGGGCTCCTACGAGCAGTACTTC.

J is TRBJ1-5 and V is TRBV27; 8 bases align to TRBD1. This CDR3 spans 17 amino acids. V trimming: 0 bases; J trimming: 3 bases; junction bases outside the gene matches: 7. Germline CDR1 is MNHEY and CDR2 is SMNVEV (reference sequence). The CDR3 DNA sequence: TGTGCCAGCAGTTTATCCCAGGGGGCCTTTATCAATCAGCCCCAGCATTTT. Encoded protein: CASSLSQGAFINQPQHF.

Comments on this clone: The identical CDR3 is also encoded by other nucleotide sequences in the sample. The chain is built from TRBV18 and TRBJ2-7, with 8 bases lining up with TRBD1. In germline, CDR1 is KGHSH, CDR2 LQKENI. The CDR3 runs 15 residues. Trimming took 4 bases from V and 3 from J; bases not matched to a gene: 8. The CDR3 nucleotides are TGTGCCAGCTCACAAGGACAGGGCGAGGGCTACGAGCAGTACTTC. It encodes CASSQGQGEGYEQYF.

The rearrangement links TRBV7-9 to TRBJ1-2, with TRBD1 identical over 9 bases. Unmatched junction bases numbered 6, after V lost 3 bases and J lost 4 bases. Germline CDR1 is SEHNR and CDR2 is FQNEAQ (reference sequence). This CDR3 has 15 amino acids. The CDR3 DNA follows: TGTGCCAGCAGCTTGGGACAGGGCTCATTCTATGGCTACACCTTC. Its translation: CASSLGQGSFYGYTF.

V usage is TRBV2 and J usage is TRBJ2-5; a possible D gene is TRBD1 (5 bases). The germline V and J ends were trimmed by 3 bases and 4 bases, with 6 bases remaining between them. Germline V gene data show CDR1 as SNHLY and CDR2 as FYNNEI. CDR3 size: 12 residues. This CDR3 reads CASSDRAETQYF. CDR3 nucleotide sequence: TGTGCCAGCAGTGACAGGGCAGAGACCCAGTACTTC.

The chain combines TRBV11-2 with TRBJ2-5; 9 bases align to TRBD2. The length of the CDR3 is 17 residues. Germline values: CDR1 SGHAT, CDR2 FQNNGV. V gave up 1 base and J gave up 1 base; unmatched junction bases: 7. The CDR3 spells CASSLGSLTSGQETQYF. CDR3 sequence (DNA): TGTGCCAGCAGCTTAGGATCATTGACTAGCGGCCAAGAGACCCAGTACTTC.

J is TRBJ1-3 and V is TRBV5-4; 7 bases map to TRBD1. CDR1 is SGHNT, CDR2 YYREEE, per germline (reference sequence). V lost 3 bases, J lost 0 bases, and 3 bases stayed unmatched. CDR3 length: 15 amino acids. The CDR3 DNA is TGTGCCAGCAGCTCCGGGACAGACTCTGGAAACACCATATATTTT. It codes for CASSSGTDSGNTIYF.

The chain links TRBV6-5 to TRBJ2-2; D is possibly TRBD2 (6 bases). V was shortened by 7 bases and J by 7 bases, with 13 bases between the two germline ends. This CDR3 comprises 13 residues. The germline gives CDR1 MNHEY, CDR2 SVGAGI. The CDR3 protein is CASNPGRIGELFF. The CDR3 bases are TGTGCCAGCAACCCAGGGAGGATCGGGGAGCTGTTTTTT.

The CDR3: CACPPQGTGGGAGELFF. CDR3 DNA sequence: TGTGCCTGTCCCCCCCAAGGGACAGGGGGTGGTGCCGGGGAGCTGTTTTTT. The chain uses TRBV30 and TRBJ2-2, with TRBD1 matching 11 bases. The CDR3 covers 17 residues. Germline CDR1 reads GTSNPN; CDR2 reads SVGIG (reference sequence). The J segment lost 6 bases and the V segment lost 6 bases, leaving 15 bases of the junction unmatched.